This T cell receptor beta chain was sequenced for a study of T cell changes during pregnancy in multiple sclerosis. The CDR3 totals 13 residues. From germline, CDR1 is LNHDA and CDR2 SQIVND (reference sequence). The V gene lost 4 bases and the J gene lost 7 bases, with 14 bases spanning the gap. Repertoires were generated with immunoSEQ multiplex PCR, while TCRdb's copy carries only in-frame clones and drops some. The sample records some 100,000 clones, 75% to 95% being singletons. The chain has TRBV19 and TRBJ2-7; D may be TRBD2 (5 bases). Material: peripheral blood, obtained in the second trimester of pregnancy. The TCR comes from a female donor with multiple sclerosis, enrolled in a pregnancy study. CDR3 bases: TGTGCCAGTAGTAGCCTTGGAGGTGGGGAGCAGTACTTC. It yields the protein CASSSLGGGEQYF.